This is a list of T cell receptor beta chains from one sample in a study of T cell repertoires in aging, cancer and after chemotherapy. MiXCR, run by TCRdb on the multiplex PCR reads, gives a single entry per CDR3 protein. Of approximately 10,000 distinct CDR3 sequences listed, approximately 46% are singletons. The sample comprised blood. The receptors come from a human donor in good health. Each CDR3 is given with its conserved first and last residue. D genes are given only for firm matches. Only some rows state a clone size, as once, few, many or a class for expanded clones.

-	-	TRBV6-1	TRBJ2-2	CASSEVRGSNTGELFF	TGTGCCAGCAGTGAAGTTAGGGGCTCGAACACCGGGGAGCTGTTTTTT
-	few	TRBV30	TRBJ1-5	CAWKIGNQPQHF	TGTGCCTGGAAGATAGGGAATCAGCCCCAGCATTTT
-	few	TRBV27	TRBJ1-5	CASSPTTGSPQHF	TGTGCCAGCAGTCCCACGACAGGTTCGCCCCAGCATTTT
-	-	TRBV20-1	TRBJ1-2	CSATDSYGYTF	TGCAGTGCTACCGACAGCTATGGCTACACCTTC
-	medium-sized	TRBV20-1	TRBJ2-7	CSARGATVEQYF	TGCAGTGCTAGGGGTGCAACCGTCGAGCAGTACTTC
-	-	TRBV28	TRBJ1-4	CASSLSGAANEKLFF	TGTGCCAGCAGTTTAAGTGGGGCGGCTAATGAAAAACTGTTTTTT
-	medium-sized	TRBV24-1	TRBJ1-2	CATSDLTDYGYTF	TGTGCCACCAGTGATCTGACAGACTATGGCTACACCTTC
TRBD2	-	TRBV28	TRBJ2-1	CASSWGGRAGNEQFF	TGTGCCAGCAGCTGGGGCGGGAGGGCAGGAAATGAGCAGTTCTTC
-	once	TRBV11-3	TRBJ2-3	CASSALVSISDTQYF	TGTGCCAGCAGCGCACTAGTTTCTATATCAGATACGCAGTATTTT
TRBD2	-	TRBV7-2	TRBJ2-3	CASSYRTGTSSPDTQYF	TGTGCCAGCAGCTACAGAACCGGGACTAGCAGCCCAGATACGCAGTATTTT
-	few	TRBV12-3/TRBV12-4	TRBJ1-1	CASSFGGPTEAFF	TGTGCCAGCAGTTTCGGTGGGCCCACTGAAGCTTTCTTT
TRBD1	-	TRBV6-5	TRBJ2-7	CASSQQGIKQYF	TGTGCCAGCAGTCAACAGGGGATCAAGCAGTACTTC
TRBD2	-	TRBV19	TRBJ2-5	CASSISTSGNGETQYF	TGTGCCAGTAGTATCAGTACTAGCGGGAATGGCGAGACCCAGTACTTC
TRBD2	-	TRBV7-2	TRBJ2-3	CASSSFSGRASTDTQYF	TGTGCCAGCAGCTCATTTAGCGGGAGGGCGAGCACAGATACGCAGTATTTT
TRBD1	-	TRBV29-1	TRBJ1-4	CSVSDRRTEKLFF	TGCAGCGTTTCGGACAGGAGAACTGAAAAACTGTTTTTT
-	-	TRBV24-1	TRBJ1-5	CATSSGFSNQPQHF	TGTGCCACCTCCTCGGGTTTTAGCAATCAGCCCCAGCATTTT
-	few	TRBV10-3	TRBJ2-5	CASTTRADQETQYF	TGTGCCAGCACAACCAGGGCGGATCAAGAGACCCAGTACTTC
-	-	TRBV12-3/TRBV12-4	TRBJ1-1	CASSYMDKREAFF	TGTGCCAGCAGCTACATGGACAAGAGGGAAGCTTTCTTT
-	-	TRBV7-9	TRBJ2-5	CASSHSGGKETQYF	TGTGCCAGCAGTCACAGTGGGGGGAAAGAGACCCAGTACTTC
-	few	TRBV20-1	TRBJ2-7	CSVGRPGTYEQYF	TGCAGTGTTGGGCGGCCGGGAACCTACGAGCAGTACTTC
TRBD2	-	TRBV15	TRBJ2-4	CATSRPGTTKNIQYF	TGTGCCACCAGTAGACCCGGGACTACCAAAAACATTCAGTACTTC
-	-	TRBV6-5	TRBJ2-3	CASSPGQLGTDTQYF	TGTGCCAGCAGCCCCGGACAGCTTGGCACAGATACGCAGTATTTT
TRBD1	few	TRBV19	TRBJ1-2	CASNYPQGTGYGYTF	TGTGCCAGTAATTACCCACAGGGGACGGGCTATGGCTACACCTTC
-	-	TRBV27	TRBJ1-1	CASSSPQRGVNTEAFF	TGTGCCAGCAGTTCCCCACAGCGAGGCGTGAACACTGAAGCTTTCTTT
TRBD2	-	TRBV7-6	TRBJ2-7	CASSNPGLADEQYF	TGTGCCAGCAGCAATCCGGGACTAGCGGACGAGCAGTACTTC
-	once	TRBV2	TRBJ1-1	CASIRGTEAFF	TGTGCCAGCATCCGAGGGACTGAAGCTTTCTTT
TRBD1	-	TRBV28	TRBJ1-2	CASESYNRGVHTF	TGTGCCAGCGAATCCTACAACAGGGGTGTCCACACCTTC